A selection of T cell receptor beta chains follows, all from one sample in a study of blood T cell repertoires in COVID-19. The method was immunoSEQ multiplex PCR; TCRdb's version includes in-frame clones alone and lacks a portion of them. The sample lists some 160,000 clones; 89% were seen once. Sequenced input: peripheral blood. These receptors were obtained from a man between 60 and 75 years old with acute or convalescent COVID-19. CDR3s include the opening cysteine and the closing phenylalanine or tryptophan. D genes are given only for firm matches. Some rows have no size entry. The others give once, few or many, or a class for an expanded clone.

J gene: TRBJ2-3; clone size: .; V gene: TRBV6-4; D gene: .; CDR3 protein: CASSDGLLDTQYF; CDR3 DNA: TGTGCCAGCAGTGACGGGCTTTTGGATACGCAGTATTTT
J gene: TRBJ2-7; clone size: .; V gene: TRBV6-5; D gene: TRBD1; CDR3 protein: CASRRGQGTYEQYF; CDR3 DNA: TGTGCCAGCAGACGTGGACAGGGGACCTACGAGCAGTACTTC
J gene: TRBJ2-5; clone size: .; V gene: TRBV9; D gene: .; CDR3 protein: CASSVGAEETQYF; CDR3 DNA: TGTGCCAGCAGCGTAGGAGCGGAAGAGACCCAGTACTTC
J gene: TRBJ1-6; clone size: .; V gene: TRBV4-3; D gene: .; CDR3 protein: CASSQDRRSSPLHF; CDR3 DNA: TGCGCCAGCAGCCAAGATCGGCGGAGTTCACCCCTCCACTTT
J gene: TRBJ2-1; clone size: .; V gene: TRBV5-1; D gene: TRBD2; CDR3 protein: CASSASGDYNEQFF; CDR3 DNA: TGCGCCAGCAGTGCTAGCGGGGACTACAATGAGCAGTTCTTC
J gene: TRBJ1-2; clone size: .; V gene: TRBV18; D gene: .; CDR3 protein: CASSQGRSNYGYTF; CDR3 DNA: TGTGCCAGCTCCCAAGGCAGGTCGAACTATGGCTACACCTTC
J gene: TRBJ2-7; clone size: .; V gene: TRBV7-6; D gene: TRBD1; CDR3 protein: CASSAQTGGQFYEQYF; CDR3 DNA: TGTGCCAGCAGCGCCCAAACAGGGGGACAATTCTACGAGCAGTACTTC
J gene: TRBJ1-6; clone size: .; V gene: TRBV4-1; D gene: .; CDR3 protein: CASSPDMSSYNSPLHF; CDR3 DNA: TGCGCCAGCAGTCCTGATATGAGCTCCTATAATTCACCCCTCCACTTT
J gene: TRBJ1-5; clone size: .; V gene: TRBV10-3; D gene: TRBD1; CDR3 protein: CAISDRDRGGDQPQHF; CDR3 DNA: TGTGCCATCAGTGATCGGGACAGGGGGGGAGATCAGCCCCAGCATTTT
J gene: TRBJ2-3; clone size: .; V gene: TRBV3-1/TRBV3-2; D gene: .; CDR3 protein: CASSQGTRSTDTQYF; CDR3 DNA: TGTGCCAGCAGCCAAGGGACTCGAAGCACAGATACGCAGTATTTT
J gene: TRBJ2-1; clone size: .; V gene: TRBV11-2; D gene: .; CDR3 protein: CASSHTASQIKNEQFF; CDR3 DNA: TGTGCCAGCAGCCACACCGCCTCCCAGATAAAGAATGAGCAGTTCTTC
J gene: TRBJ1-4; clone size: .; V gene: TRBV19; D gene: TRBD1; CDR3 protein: CASSWGTAVSEKLFF; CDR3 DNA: TGTGCCAGTAGTTGGGGGACAGCGGTTTCTGAAAAACTGTTTTTT
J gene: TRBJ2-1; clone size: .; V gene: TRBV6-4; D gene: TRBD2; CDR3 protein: CASSKEGLAVGEQFF; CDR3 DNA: TGTGCCAGCAGCAAAGAGGGACTAGCGGTAGGTGAGCAGTTCTTC
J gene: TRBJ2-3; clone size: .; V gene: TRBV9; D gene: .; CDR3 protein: CASSVGGTDTQYF; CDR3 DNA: TGTGCCAGCAGCGTCGGGGGAACAGATACGCAGTATTTT
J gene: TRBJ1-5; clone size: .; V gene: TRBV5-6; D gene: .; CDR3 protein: CASSLRANNQPQHF; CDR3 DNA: TGTGCCAGCAGCTTGCGAGCGAACAATCAGCCCCAGCATTTT
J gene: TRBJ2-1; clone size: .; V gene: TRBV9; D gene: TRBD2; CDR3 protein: CASSVDPPLRGGRNEQFF; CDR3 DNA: TGTGCCAGCAGCGTAGACCCCCCTTTACGGGGGGGGAGGAATGAGCAGTTCTTC
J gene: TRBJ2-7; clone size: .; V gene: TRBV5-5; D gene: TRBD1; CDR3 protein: CASSLRDRAYEQYF; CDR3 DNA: TGTGCCAGCAGCTTGAGGGACAGGGCGTACGAGCAGTACTTC
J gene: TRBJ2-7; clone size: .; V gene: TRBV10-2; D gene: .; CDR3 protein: CASRTGNHMSYEQYF; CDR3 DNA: TGCGCCAGCAGGACCGGGAACCACATGTCCTACGAGCAGTACTTC
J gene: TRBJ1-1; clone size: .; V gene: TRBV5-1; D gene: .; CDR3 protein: CASSFPTGQPLNTEAFF; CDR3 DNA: TGCGCCAGCAGCTTCCCGACGGGACAACCCTTGAACACTGAAGCTTTCTTT
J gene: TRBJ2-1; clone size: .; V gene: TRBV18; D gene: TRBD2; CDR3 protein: CASSPSRGGVGEQFF; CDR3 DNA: TGTGCCAGCTCACCATCCCGGGGGGGTGTCGGTGAGCAGTTCTTC
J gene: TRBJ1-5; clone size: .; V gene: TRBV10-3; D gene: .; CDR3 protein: CAISEVGRPQHF; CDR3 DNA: TGTGCCATCAGTGAGGTGGGGAGGCCCCAGCATTTT
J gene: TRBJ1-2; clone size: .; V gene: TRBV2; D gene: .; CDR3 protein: CASSERRTGYHGYTF; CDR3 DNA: TGTGCCAGCAGTGAACGTCGTACAGGCTACCATGGCTACACCTTC
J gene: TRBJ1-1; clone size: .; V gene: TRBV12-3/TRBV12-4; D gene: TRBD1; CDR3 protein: CASSLGTGAEAFF; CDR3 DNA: TGTGCCAGCAGTCTAGGAACAGGGGCTGAAGCTTTCTTT
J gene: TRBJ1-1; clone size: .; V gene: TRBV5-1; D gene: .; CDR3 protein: CASNEGVNTEAFF; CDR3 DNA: TGCGCCAGCAACGAGGGAGTGAACACTGAAGCTTTCTTT
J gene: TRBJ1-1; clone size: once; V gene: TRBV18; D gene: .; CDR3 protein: CASYRGVDTEAFF; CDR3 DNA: TGTGCCAGCTACCGGGGGGTCGACACTGAAGCTTTCTTT